The clone carrying this T cell receptor (beta chain) has at least ten counts. The length of the CDR3 is 15 residues. Unmatched junction bases numbered 5, after V lost 5 bases and J lost 1 base. The germline CDR1 and CDR2 sequences are SNHLY and FYNNEI. From RNA, the CDR3 regions of TCR beta chains were amplified and sequenced. Second-round multiplex PCR followed a first-round RT-PCR using HTBI primers. TCRdb processed the multiplex PCR reads anew with MiXCR; each CDR3 protein has one entry. The data show 400,000 to 450,000 distinct CDR3 sequences, around 21% seen once. The source of the sample is a study of Graves' ophthalmopathy and Graves' hyperthyroidism. Each hyperthyroidism patient was newly diagnosed, with under 2 months' duration, and aged 18 to 65.

The sequence was obtained from a woman in her late teens or twenties with stable Graves' hyperthyroidism. The sample taken for sequencing was peripheral blood. The chain carries TRBV2 and TRBJ2-5, with TRBD1 matching over 9 bases. In nucleotides, the CDR3 is TGTGCCAGCAGTCCCCGGGACAGGGTCCAAGAGACCCAGTACTTC. Protein product: CASSPRDRVQETQYF.